This T cell receptor beta chain came from a study of regulatory T cells in long-lasting Graves disease (dated by TCRdb to about 2021). Regarding the study in general: To count as having persistent Graves' disease, a patient had to have received antithyroid drug treatment for over 5 years with TSH receptor autoantibodies remaining persistently positive. Peripheral blood TCR sequencing and RNA sequencing compared persistent Graves' disease patients with newly diagnosed Graves' disease patients. The study took place in China and was registered as a clinical trial. A total of around 35 samples were covered by TCR sequencing, comprising approximately 13 persistent and around 20 newly diagnosed Graves' disease patients. Persistent Graves' disease patients in the clinical cohort had taken antithyroid drugs for roughly ten years on average.

Study-wide conclusions, independent of this receptor: A larger number of public clonotypes was shared among persistent patients (over 2,500) than among newly diagnosed patients (about 990). Sequencing and analysis were limited to the TCR beta chain. The authors acknowledged the small sample size as a limitation that may reduce accuracy. Persistent Graves' disease patients showed lower TCR Shannon entropy and fewer highly expanded clones than newly diagnosed patients, suggesting clonal expansion. TRBV28, TRBJ1-2 and TRBJ2-5 were preferentially used in persistent disease, while TRBV20-1 and TRBJ2-1 were favored in newly diagnosed disease. Peripheral blood alone was examined, since thyroid tissue, which constituted the primary lesion, could not be accessed.

Libraries were prepared through multiplex PCR. For sequencing, an Illumina HiSeq 4000 was employed. CDR3 regions were amplified by Arm-PCR with iRepertoire HTBI primers to construct TCR beta libraries. Before sequencing, the PCR products went through gel purification. The published analysis was carried out like this. Across samples, some 62 TRBV and 13 to 15 TRBJ segments were identified and used for gene usage analysis of CDR3 amino acid clonotypes. COPE and FqMerger were used to merge filtered high-quality paired reads into contigs. Contigs were aligned with BLAST to IMGT TRBV, TRBD and TRBJ reference genes, and CDR3 was defined per IMGT. Clonotypes above 0.1% frequency were classified as highly expanded clones. Shannon entropy served as the measure of repertoire diversity, while the Gini coefficient captured V-J evenness. A clonotype found in more than one individual was treated as public. The public reads were reanalyzed by TCRdb: fastp trimming at Q25, MiXCR alignment, in-frame beta chains only. All rows with the same CDR3 protein become a single entry with the most common DNA and genes. TCRdb assigned the V and J calls; the authors' analysis was not used. This sample is represented by over 300,000 distinct CDR3 sequences; around 20% of them were singletons. The top ten clones comprise 25% to 35% of the sample.

This clonotype was seen a handful of times. Its antigen is currently not known. Base qualities are not recorded, but no much larger clone differs from it by a single base. In light of the paper, this sample's time point label describes: persistent/refractory GD, antithyroid drugs over 5 years with positive TRAb. For both TCR sequencing and RNA sequencing, RNA was extracted from PBMCs in TRIzol. Graves' disease was diagnosed according to American Thyroid Association guidelines. Patients for the study were recruited at an endocrinology department in Xi'an, China. From each patient, about 8.9 milliliters of peripheral blood was collected into an EDTA anticoagulant tube. Ficoll Paque Plus density gradient separation was used to isolate PBMCs, and no additional T cell sorting was done. An Agilent 2100 Bioanalyzer and agarose gel were used to assess RNA quality, and a NanoDrop 2000 was used to measure RNA concentration.

The germline V gene (reference sequence) yields MNHEY for CDR1 and SMNVEV for CDR2. Ends trimmed: V by 5 bases, J by 6 bases; bases unmatched to a gene: 4. The CDR3 goes from the cysteine to the phenylalanine over 14 residues. The read is trimmed to its CDR3 DNA, 42 bases read in frame from base 1. The sequences come from peripheral blood mononuclear cells (PBMCs), collected when the disease was refractory, from a patient treated with antithyroid drugs. This clonotype was sampled from a female donor with Graves disease. The V gene is TRBV27 and the J gene is TRBJ1-5, and TRBD1 matches 10 of the central bases. The DNA sequence is as follows: TGTGCCAGCAGTGGGACAGGGGCTGTTCAGCCCCAGCATTTT. It encodes CASSGTGAVQPQHF.